The 20 T cell receptor beta chains below all came from one sample that was sequenced in a study of T cells in Graves' hyperthyroidism and ophthalmopathy. Amplified TCR beta CDR3 regions came from RNA transcripts. The TCR CDR3 was amplified in a first-round RT-PCR using the HTBI primer set. One entry per CDR3 protein results from TCRdb running MiXCR on the multiplex PCR reads. The sample gives over 45,000 distinct CDR3 sequences, 49% of which show up once; 9.5% to 15% is in the top ten. The sample taken for sequencing was blood. The origin of the receptors is a woman aged 25 to 45 with Graves' ophthalmopathy.

With regard to this clonotype: Germline is not matched at one junction end, which may reflect a read error. The V gene is TRBV4-1, the J gene TRBJ2-3; no reliable D call. From germline, CDR1 is MGHRA and CDR2 YSYEKL. The CDR3 runs to 15 residues. The chain's CDR3 is CVSSQSSSDTDTQYF. The CDR3 DNA is TGCGTCAGCAGCCAAAGTTCCTCTGACACAGATACGCAGTATTTT.

This clonotype was seen only once. This sequence joins TRBV29-1 and TRBJ2-1; TRBD2 matches 11 bases. There are 16 residues in the CDR3. Germline V gene sequence: CDR1 SQVTM, CDR2 ANQGSEA. V shed 6 bases, J shed 2 bases, and the junction held 9 bases outside the gene matches. The CDR3 DNA reads TGCAGCGTCGGCGGGACTAGCGGAGCTACCTACAATGAGCAGTTCTTC. It yields the protein CSVGGTSGATYNEQFF.

This clonotype was found many times. Written as DNA, the CDR3 is TGCAGTGCTAGAGTTTGGGGCTTGAACACTGAAGCTTTCTTT. Amino acid sequence: CSARVWGLNTEAFF. This chain connects TRBV20-1 to TRBJ1-1; D may be TRBD1 (5 bases). Trimming removed 1 base at V and 0 bases at J, with 9 bases between. Per the germline V gene, CDR1 is DFQATT and CDR2 is SNEGSKA (reference sequence). The CDR3 runs to 14 residues.

Of note for this clonotype: Sequence at one end of the junction differs from germline and may be a read error. The gene calls are TRBV12-3 or TRBV12-4 and TRBJ1-5; D uncertain. This CDR3 is 15 amino acids long. For the CDR3, the DNA is TGTGCCAGCAGTGGGTCGGTTCATAGCAATCAGCCCCAGCCTTTT. As protein: CASSGSVHSNQPQPF.

This clonotype was detected many times. The rearrangement uses TRBV9 and TRBJ1-2; D gene uncertain. Trimming took off 0 bases at V and 4 bases at J, with 10 bases between the two ends. Per the germline V gene, CDR1 is SGDLS and CDR2 is YYNGEE. The CDR3 is 14 residues long. The CDR3: CASSVVSSSYGYTF. In DNA form, the CDR3 reads TGTGCCAGCAGCGTAGTGAGTTCTTCCTATGGCTACACCTTC. Variable domain in full (rest from reference TRBV9 and TRBJ1-2): DSGVTQTPKHLITATGQRVTLRCSPRSGDLSVYWYQQSLDQGLQFLIQYYNGEERAKGNILERFSAQQFPDLHSELNLSSLELGDSALYFCASSVVSSSYGYTFGSGTRLTVV.

In this sample, this clonotype turned up many times. The rearrangement links TRBV19 to TRBJ2-7; D remains unclear. CDR1 is LNHDA, CDR2 SQIVND, per germline (reference sequence). The V end was cut by 8 bases, the J end by 3 bases, with 17 bases between. The CDR3 length is 14 residues. The CDR3 DNA follows: TGTGCCAGTGCAGCGATCACTAATAACTACGAGCAGTACTTC. Encoded protein: CASAAITNNYEQYF.

This clonotype was picked up many times. The rearrangement uses TRBV5-8 and TRBJ2-7; TRBD1 agrees at 9 bases. This CDR3 region has 14 residues. V lost 6 bases to trimming and J lost 6 bases; unmatched junction nucleotides: 10. CDR1 SGHTS and CDR2 YDEGEE come from the germline V gene. This CDR3 is CASKGTGSRGEQYF. The CDR3 coding sequence is TGTGCCAGCAAAGGGACAGGGTCCCGCGGCGAGCAGTACTTC.

The CDR3 bases are TGTGCCAGCAGCTTAGCCGGGACCTACGAGCAGTACTTC. This translates into CASSLAGTYEQYF. The chain has TRBV11-2 and TRBJ2-7, with D perhaps matching TRBD2 (5 bases). The CDR3 length is 13 residues. In germline, CDR1 is SGHAT, CDR2 FQNNGV. Trimming shortened V by 1 base and J by 2 bases, and 6 bases separated the two germline ends. The whole variable domain, remainder taken from reference TRBV11-2 and TRBJ2-7, is EAGVAQSPRYKIIEKRQSVAFWCNPISGHATLYWYQQILGQGPKLLIQFQNNGVVDDSQLPKDRFSAERLKGVDSTLKIQPAKLEDSAVYLCASSLAGTYEQYFGPGTRLTVT.

About this clonotype itself: A much larger clone lies a single base off, so this may be a read error. CDR3 amino acids: CTSSQDYPSTDTQYF. The DNA of the CDR3 is TGTACCAGCAGCCAAGACTACCCTAGCACAGATACGCAGTATTTT. The chain employs TRBV9 and TRBJ2-3; D is perhaps TRBD2 (5 bases). This CDR3 is 15 amino acids long. In germline, CDR1 is SGDLS, CDR2 YYNGEE.

The sample holds many counts of this clonotype. The chain has TRBV19 and TRBJ2-1; D is perhaps TRBD1 (5 bases). The CDR3 runs to 12 residues. Trimming shortened V by 5 bases and J by 10 bases, and 12 bases separated the two germline ends. CDR1 is LNHDA, CDR2 SQIVND, per germline (reference sequence). The CDR3 region is CASSFQGFEQFF. The CDR3, as DNA: TGTGCCAGTAGTTTCCAGGGTTTCGAGCAGTTCTTC.

This clonotype was observed many times. The V call is TRBV29-1, the J call TRBJ2-7; 7 bases map to TRBD2. The CDR3 consists of 14 residues. The trim removed 0 bases at V and 7 bases at J, leaving 9 bases unmatched. Germline CDR1 SQVTM, CDR2 ANQGSEA. CDR3 in amino acids: CSVEDQAGVREQYF. The DNA of the CDR3 is TGCAGCGTTGAAGACCAGGCGGGAGTTCGGGAGCAGTACTTC.

Concerning this clonotype itself: This clone may be a read error of a much larger clone one base away. This sequence joins TRBV4-2 and TRBJ2-5, with D maybe TRBD1 (6 bases). This CDR3 has 15 amino acids. Germline V gene lookup returns CDR1 LGHNA and CDR2 YNFKEQ. The CDR3 region is CAGSPPPGTQETQYF. In nucleotides, the CDR3 is TGTGCCGGCAGCCCCCCCCCGGGGACACAAGAGACCCAGTACTTC.

This clonotype was counted ten times or more. The chain uses TRBV2 and TRBJ2-2; D not certain. Germline values: CDR1 SNHLY, CDR2 FYNNEI. This CDR3 comprises 13 residues. The ends were cut back, 4 bases at V and 2 bases at J, with 5 bases in the middle. In DNA, the CDR3 is TGTGCCAGCAGTGGACAAAACACCGGGGAGCTGTTTTTT. Residues: CASSGQNTGELFF.

The chain uses TRBV5-1 and TRBJ1-4, with D possibly being TRBD1 (6 bases). Deletions cut 4 bases from V and 10 bases from J, with 17 bases between. The germline gives CDR1 SGHRS, CDR2 YFSETQ. This CDR3 has 14 amino acids. The CDR3 bases are TGCGCCAGCAGCCCGGACAGACAGGACGGAAAACTGTTTTTT. Protein sequence: CASSPDRQDGKLFF.

The rearrangement links TRBV9 to TRBJ1-2; D unresolved. This CDR3 is 11 amino acids long. The V end was cut by 0 bases, the J end by 8 bases, with 5 bases between. Per the germline V gene, CDR1 is SGDLS and CDR2 is YYNGEE. The CDR3 coding sequence is TGTGCCAGCAGCGTAGCTCCGGGCTACACCTTC. This sequence encodes CASSVAPGYTF.

This clonotype has at least ten counts. The rearrangement uses TRBV19 and TRBJ2-6; no clear D gene. Germline CDR1 and CDR2: LNHDA and SQIVND (reference sequence). V dropped 2 bases and J dropped 2 bases, with 10 bases sitting between them. CDR3 length: 16 residues. CDR3 in amino acids: CASSIQSGAGANVLTF. DNA of the CDR3: TGTGCCAGTAGTATACAGTCCGGAGCTGGGGCCAACGTCCTGACTTTC.

This clonotype was seen at least ten times. The V call is TRBV2, the J call TRBJ2-6; unclear D gene. The CDR3 spans 14 residues. V was pared by 7 bases and J by 0 bases, with 7 bases between. Germline V gives CDR1 SNHLY, CDR2 FYNNEI. CDR3 DNA: TGTGCCAGCAACCCCATCTCTGGGGCCAACGTCCTGACTTTC. It translates to CASNPISGANVLTF.

CDR3 in amino acids: CASSIEGLAGVTQYF. The CDR3 region has the DNA TGTGCCAGTAGTATAGAAGGGCTAGCGGGAGTTACGCAGTATTTT. This chain uses TRBV19 with TRBJ2-3; 10 bases fit TRBD2. The germline V gene has CDR1 LNHDA and CDR2 SQIVND (reference sequence). The CDR3 is 15 residues long. With 0 bases clipped from V and 8 bases from J, the junction kept 5 bases outside the gene matches.

This clonotype was counted many times. The V and J genes are TRBV2 and TRBJ2-7, with no clear D. Germline V gives CDR1 SNHLY, CDR2 FYNNEI. Trimming took 4 bases from V and 3 from J, leaving 7 bases between them. This CDR3 has 12 residues. CDR3 DNA: TGTGCCAGCAGTGGATCAGGCTACGAGCAGTACTTC. Translated: CASSGSGYEQYF.

About this clonotype itself: It is likely a read error, because the conserved phenylalanine at the end of the CDR3 is missing. It is unclear where the CDR3 begins or ends on the DNA, so no DNA is shown, and the CDR3 is as TCRdb lists it. V usage is TRBV6-5 and J usage is TRBJ1-1. Germline loops: CDR1 MNHEY, CDR2 SVGAGI. The CDR3 comprises 15 residues, both ends counted. CDR3 residues: CASSYRRGGPTSSFS.